A single sample gave rise to the 5 T cell receptor beta chains below, sequenced in a study of blood T cell repertoires in COVID-19. Assay: immunoSEQ multiplex PCR; the TCRdb copy retains only in-frame clones and omits some. Of about 140,000 clones in the sample, over 70% were seen once. The sequencing sample was made of peripheral blood. Source of these receptors: an older woman with acute or convalescent COVID-19.

The chain employs TRBV28 and TRBJ2-2, with 9 bases lining up with TRBD1. V lost 4 bases to trimming and J lost 5 bases; unmatched junction nucleotides: 5. The CDR3 runs 15 residues. The germline V gene encodes CDR1 MDHEN and CDR2 SYDVKM. Written as DNA, the CDR3 is TGTGCCAGCAGTTCCGGGACAGGGTTTACCGGGGAGCTGTTTTTT. It translates to CASSSGTGFTGELFF.

This clone was found a few times. The genes are TRBV6-2 or TRBV6-3 and TRBJ2-2, with a weak D call TRBD2 (6 bases). The V end lost 6 bases, the J end lost 1 base, and 12 bases lay between the germline ends. The CDR3 contains 15 residues. Looked up from germline, CDR1 is MNHEY and CDR2 is SVGEGT. In DNA form, the CDR3 reads TGTGCCAGCAGCCTCAGAGCGGGGAACACCGGGGAGCTGTTTTTT. Protein sequence: CASSLRAGNTGELFF.

This clone was seen only once. The chain's CDR3 is CASSDAGDRTDTQYF. CDR3 DNA sequence: TGTGCCAGCAGCGACGCGGGTGATCGCACAGATACGCAGTATTTT. V gene TRBV28 combines with J gene TRBJ2-3, with a tentative D call TRBD2 (5 bases). The CDR3 consists of 15 residues. The germline V gene encodes CDR1 MDHEN and CDR2 SYDVKM. Trimming took 6 bases from V and 1 from J, leaving 14 bases between them. Full variable domain (outside the CDR3, taken from reference TRBV28 and TRBJ2-3): DVKVTQSSRYLVKRTGEKVFLECVQDMDHENMFWYRQDPGLGLRLIYFSYDVKMKEKGDIPEGYSVSREKKERFSLILESASTNQTSMYLCASSDAGDRTDTQYFGPGTRLTVL.

J is TRBJ1-2 and V is TRBV7-8, with 10 bases matching TRBD1. The V segment lost 3 bases and the J segment 4 bases; nucleotides outside the gene matches: 5. The germline gives CDR1 SGHVS, CDR2 FQNEAQ. This CDR3 region has 15 residues. DNA for the CDR3: TGTGCCAGCAGCTTGGGGTGGACAGGGGGCTATGGCTACACCTTC. The encoded protein is CASSLGWTGGYGYTF.

The chain has TRBV6-5 and TRBJ2-2, with TRBD2 matching over 7 bases. V gave up 2 bases and J gave up 0 bases; unmatched junction bases: 0. CDR3 length: 15 residues. Germline loops: CDR1 MNHEY, CDR2 SVGAGI. CDR3 region: CASSYAGANTGELFF. Here the CDR3 DNA reads TGTGCCAGCAGTTACGCGGGGGCGAACACCGGGGAGCTGTTTTTT.